This is a list of T cell receptor beta chains from one sample in a study of vaccination and CD4 T cells after COVID-19. Their antigen targets remain unknown. In TCRdb, the PCR reads were re-called with MiXCR into one record per CDR3 protein. The sample has about 23,000 distinct CDR3 sequences; around 69% are singletons. Sample: CD4+ T cells from blood, cultured in vitro, taken after SARS-CoV-2 vaccination. The receptor source for this set is a human donor who received a COVID-19 vaccine. The CDR3 runs from the conserved cysteine through the conserved F or W. D genes are given only for firm matches. Where a row states a size, it is once, few, many or the class of an expanded clone; other rows omit it.

v_call	clone_size	d_call	j_call	cdr3_nt	cdr3_aa
TRBV20-1	NA	NA	TRBJ1-6	TGCAGTGCTAGGGGCGGCTACTATAATTCACCCCTCCACTTT	CSARGGYYNSPLHF
TRBV6-5	few	NA	TRBJ1-1	TGTGCCAGCAGTTACGACACTGAAGCTTTCTTT	CASSYDTEAFF
TRBV7-8	NA	TRBD1	TRBJ1-2	TGTGCCAGCAGCTTAGGATACAGGGGGTCCGTTTATGGCTACACCTTC	CASSLGYRGSVYGYTF
TRBV6-1	NA	NA	TRBJ1-2	TGTGCCAGCAGAGCAGCGGACAGCGGAGGAGGCTACACCTTC	CASRAADSGGGYTF
TRBV15	few	TRBD1	TRBJ1-2	TGTGCCACCAGCAGAGATACCCAGGGGGCGAGTGGCTACACCTTC	CATSRDTQGASGYTF
TRBV7-9	NA	TRBD1	TRBJ1-5	TGTGCCAGCAGCTACGACAGGGGAGGCCAGCCCCAGCATTTT	CASSYDRGGQPQHF
TRBV30	NA	NA	TRBJ2-3	TGTGCCTGGACAGCGCGTTATCCCACAGATACGCAGTATTTT	CAWTARYPTDTQYF
TRBV5-1	NA	NA	TRBJ1-1	TGCGCCAGCAGCTTCGGCGCGGAGGGGACTGAAGCTTTCTTT	CASSFGAEGTEAFF
TRBV20-1	NA	TRBD2	TRBJ2-5	TGCAGTGCTAGAGATGATTCGGGACTAATCACAGAGACCCAGTACTTC	CSARDDSGLITETQYF
TRBV21-1	NA	NA	TRBJ2-7	TGTGCCAGCAGCAAAGAAGCCCCAGGGCAGTACGAGCAGTACTTC	CASSKEAPGQYEQYF
TRBV10-1	NA	NA	TRBJ1-1	TGCGCCAGCAGTGTTAACCTTGGAGTGAACACTGAAGCTTTCTTT	CASSVNLGVNTEAFF
TRBV5-1	NA	TRBD1	TRBJ1-2	TGCGCCAGCAGCGTTCGGACAGGGGGCAGGGATGGCTACACCTTC	CASSVRTGGRDGYTF
TRBV12-3/TRBV12-4	few	NA	TRBJ1-1	TGTGCCAGCATCCGCCGCACTGAAGCTTTCTTT	CASIRRTEAFF
TRBV7-9	NA	NA	TRBJ2-3	TGTGCCAGCAGCCCCCAAGGGATTACGGATACGCAGTATTTT	CASSPQGITDTQYF
TRBV20-1	NA	TRBD1	TRBJ1-1	TGCAGTGCTAGACCTTGGACAGGGGACACTGAAGCTTTCTTT	CSARPWTGDTEAFF
TRBV10-3	NA	TRBD2	TRBJ2-5	TGTGCCATCAGTGTCGACCTAGCGGGGGAAGAGACCCAGTACTTC	CAISVDLAGEETQYF
TRBV20-1	NA	NA	TRBJ1-1	TGCAGTGCTATCAGAGAAAGGCGGAACACTGAAGCTTTCTTT	CSAIRERRNTEAFF
TRBV10-3	NA	TRBD1	TRBJ1-1	TGTGCCATCAGTCCCGTGGGACAGGGATCTACTGAAGCTTTCTTT	CAISPVGQGSTEAFF
TRBV7-2	few	TRBD1	TRBJ1-5	TGTGCCAGCAGCTCTTGGGACAGTCAATATAGCGGCAATCAGCCCCAGCATTTT	CASSSWDSQYSGNQPQHF
TRBV12-3/TRBV12-4	NA	NA	TRBJ2-5	TGTGCCAGCAGCTTTGGGGATCCCCGAGAGACCCAGTACTTC	CASSFGDPRETQYF
TRBV12-5	NA	NA	TRBJ1-2	TGTGCTAGTGGTTTCGAAGGGCCAAACTATGGCTACACCTTC	CASGFEGPNYGYTF
TRBV30	NA	TRBD1	TRBJ2-7	TGTGCCTGGAGTTTAGGGGGCCCCAAGTACTTC	CAWSLGGPKYF
TRBV15	NA	NA	TRBJ1-1	TGTGCCACCAGCAACAGGAGGGTTATCCCTGAAGCTTTCTTT	CATSNRRVIPEAFF
TRBV5-1	NA	NA	TRBJ1-2	TGCGCCAGCAGCTTTCAGAACGACTATGGCTACACCTTC	CASSFQNDYGYTF
TRBV6-5	NA	TRBD2	TRBJ2-3	TGTGCCAGCAGTTACCCTACTAGCGGGGGTTTTACAGATACGCAGTATTTT	CASSYPTSGGFTDTQYF
TRBV12-3/TRBV12-4	NA	TRBD1	TRBJ1-1	TGTGCCAGCAGCATCTTGGCCGGGACAGGGTCTGAAGCTTTCTTT	CASSILAGTGSEAFF
TRBV10-3	NA	NA	TRBJ2-3	TGTGCCATCAAAGCAGGCGAAACAGATACGCAGTATTTT	CAIKAGETDTQYF
TRBV6-1	NA	TRBD2	TRBJ2-3	TGTGCCAGCAGGGCGGCGGGGGTCAGCACAGATACGCAGTATTTT	CASRAAGVSTDTQYF
TRBV7-2	NA	TRBD1	TRBJ1-2	TGTGCCAGCAGCTTAGTGGGAGGGGGACAGCGAACCTATGGCTACACCTTC	CASSLVGGGQRTYGYTF
TRBV7-2	NA	NA	TRBJ1-2	TGTGCCAGCAGTAGTACATCCTATGGCTACACCTTC	CASSSTSYGYTF
TRBV7-6	few	NA	TRBJ1-6	TGTGCCAGCAGCCTATGGGGGGGGGATTCACCCCTCCACTTT	CASSLWGGDSPLHF
TRBV5-1	NA	NA	TRBJ2-7	TGCGCCAGCAGCTTACGAGATGCGTCCGTCTCCTACGAGCAGTACTTC	CASSLRDASVSYEQYF
TRBV7-6	NA	NA	TRBJ2-1	TGTGCCAGCAGCACCCTTAGCTCCTACAATGAGCAGTTCTTC	CASSTLSSYNEQFF
TRBV19	NA	TRBD1	TRBJ1-1	TGTGCCAGTAGTACTGAACAGGGGGATGTAGGAGCTTTCTTT	CASSTEQGDVGAFF
TRBV20-1	NA	TRBD1	TRBJ1-5	TGCAGTGCTAGAGAAGACAGGGGGCCGCATCAGCCCCAGCATTTT	CSAREDRGPHQPQHF
TRBV27	NA	NA	TRBJ1-2	TGTGCCAGCAGCCGGGACGGGTCCTCCTCTTACGGCTACACCTTC	CASSRDGSSSYGYTF
TRBV5-1	NA	TRBD2	TRBJ2-3	TGCGCCAGCACTGAACTAGCGGGGGGTGATGGTACGCAGTATTTT	CASTELAGGDGTQYF
TRBV2	NA	TRBD1	TRBJ1-5	TGTGCCAGCAGCCTACAGGACAGGGATAATCAGCCCCAGCATTTT	CASSLQDRDNQPQHF
TRBV5-6	NA	NA	TRBJ2-7	TGTGCCAGCAGCTTGGGGCTGAGGACAGGAGGAGGGGAGCAGTACTTC	CASSLGLRTGGGEQYF
TRBV15	NA	NA	TRBJ1-3	TGTGCCACCAGCAGAGCTACAGCTGGAAACACCATATATTTT	CATSRATAGNTIYF